This T cell receptor (beta chain) was profiled in a study of cytomegalovirus exposure and HLA in healthy donors. Study-level background: Falling in the Caucasian-associated ancestry cluster were roughly 86% of 350 to 400 genotyped donors.

There are 13 residues in the CDR3. Trimming at V came to 6 bases and at J to 5 bases, leaving 4 bases not matched to a gene. In germline, CDR1 is SEHNR, CDR2 FQNEAQ (reference sequence). PCR primers comprised 60 Vbeta and 13 Jbeta primers. TCRdb keeps only in-frame clones here, not all; method: immunoSEQ multiplex PCR. The data contain around 200,000 clones, approximately 80% of them seen just once; the ten biggest clones take up 0.5% to 0.8%. The study, taken as a whole, reports: CMV serostatus was the sole immune exposure information available.

With regard to this clone: Its antigen remains unidentified.

The sequencing input was PBMCs. The chain couples TRBV7-9 to TRBJ1-1; 9 nucleotides line up with TRBD1. The source of this sequence is a boy younger than 18 in good health and CMV-seronegative. CDR3 in DNA: TGTGCCAGCAGGGGACAGGGTGGGACTGAAGCTTTCTTT. Translating it yields CASRGQGGTEAFF.